The clone carrying this TCR beta chain was observed a single time. This sample stems from a study of blood T cell repertoires in COVID-19. Repertoires were generated with immunoSEQ multiplex PCR, while TCRdb's copy carries only in-frame clones and drops some. This sample carries roughly 150,000 clones, less than 85% of them seen once, and the ten largest clones take less than 20%. This clonotype was obtained from a man between 60 and 70 years old who had recovered from COVID-19. Sequencing was performed on PBMCs or T cells enriched from blood (not recorded which).

The CDR3 coding sequence is TGTGCCAGCAGCCAAGTAGAAGCGGGAGGGCCCCTGGCAGATACGCAGTATTTT. Residues: CASSQVEAGGPLADTQYF. V and J are TRBV14 and TRBJ2-3, with 10 bases that match TRBD2. This CDR3 has 18 amino acids. CDR1 and CDR2 from the germline V gene are SGHDN and FVKESK. V lost 1 base to trimming and J lost 4 bases; unmatched junction nucleotides: 11.